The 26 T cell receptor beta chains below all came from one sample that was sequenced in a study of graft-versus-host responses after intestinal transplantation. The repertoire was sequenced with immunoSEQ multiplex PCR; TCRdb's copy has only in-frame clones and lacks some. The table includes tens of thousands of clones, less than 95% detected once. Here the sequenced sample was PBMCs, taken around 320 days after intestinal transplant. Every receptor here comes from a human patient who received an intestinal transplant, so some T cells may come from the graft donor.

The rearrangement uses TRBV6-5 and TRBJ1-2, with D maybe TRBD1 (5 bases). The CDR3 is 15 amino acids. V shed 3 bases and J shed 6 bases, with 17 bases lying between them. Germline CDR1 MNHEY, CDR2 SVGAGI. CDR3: CASSYSGGMIDGYTF. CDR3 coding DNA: TGTGCCAGCAGTTATTCTGGGGGGATGATTGATGGCTACACCTTC.

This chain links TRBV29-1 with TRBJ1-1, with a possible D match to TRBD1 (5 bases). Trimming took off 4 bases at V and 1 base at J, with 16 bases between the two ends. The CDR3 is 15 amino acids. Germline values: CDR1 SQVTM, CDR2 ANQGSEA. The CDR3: CSVVLGALPNTEAFF. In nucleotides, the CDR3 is TGCAGCGTTGTTTTAGGGGCCCTCCCGAACACTGAAGCTTTCTTT. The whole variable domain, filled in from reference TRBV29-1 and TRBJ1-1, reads SAVISQKPSRDICQRGTSLTIQCQVDSQVTMMFWYRQQPGQSLTLIATANQGSEATYESGFVIDKFPISRPNLTFSTLTVSNMSPEDSSIYLCSVVLGALPNTEAFFGQGTRLTVV.

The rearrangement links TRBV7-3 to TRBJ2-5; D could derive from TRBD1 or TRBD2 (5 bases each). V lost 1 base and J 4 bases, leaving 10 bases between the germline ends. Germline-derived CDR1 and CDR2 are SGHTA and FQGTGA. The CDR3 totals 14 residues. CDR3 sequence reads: CASSLMSGGETQYF. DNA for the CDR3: TGTGCCAGCAGCTTAATGTCTGGGGGAGAGACCCAGTACTTC.

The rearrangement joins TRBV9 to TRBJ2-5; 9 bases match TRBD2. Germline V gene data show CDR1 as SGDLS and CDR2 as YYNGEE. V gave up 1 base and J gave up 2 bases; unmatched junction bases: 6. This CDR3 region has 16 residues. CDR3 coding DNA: TGTGCCAGCAGCGTAACAAGCGGGGGGTTACAAGAGACCCAGTACTTC. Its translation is CASSVTSGGLQETQYF.

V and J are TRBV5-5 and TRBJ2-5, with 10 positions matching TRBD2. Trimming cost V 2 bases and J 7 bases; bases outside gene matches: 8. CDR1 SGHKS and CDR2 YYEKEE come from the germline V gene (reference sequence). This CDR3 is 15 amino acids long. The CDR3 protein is CASSFGTSDGPTQYF. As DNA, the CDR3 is TGTGCCAGCAGCTTTGGGACTAGCGATGGCCCGACCCAGTACTTC.

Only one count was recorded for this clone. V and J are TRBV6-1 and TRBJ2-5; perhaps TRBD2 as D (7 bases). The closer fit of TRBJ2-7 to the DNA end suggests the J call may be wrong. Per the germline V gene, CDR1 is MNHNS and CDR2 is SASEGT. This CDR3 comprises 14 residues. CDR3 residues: CASSEEGGGYEQYF. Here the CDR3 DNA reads TGTGCCAGCAGTGAAGAGGGGGGGGGCTACGAGCAGTACTTC.

CDR3 region: CATSVGRLYHNSPLHF. As DNA, the CDR3 is TGTGCCACCAGCGTGGGCAGGCTTTATCATAATTCACCCCTCCACTTT. J is TRBJ1-6 and V is TRBV15; D is ambiguous. V lost 5 bases to trimming and J lost 5 bases, with 16 bases between them. The germline V gene has CDR1 LNHNV and CDR2 YYDKDF (reference sequence). This CDR3 has 16 residues. The full variable domain, rest sourced from reference TRBV15 and TRBJ1-6, is DAMVIQNPRYQVTQFGKPVTLSCSQTLNHNVMYWYQQKSSQAPKLLFHYYDKDFNNEADTPDNFQSRRPNTSFCFLDIRSPGLGDTAMYLCATSVGRLYHNSPLHFGNGTRLTVT.

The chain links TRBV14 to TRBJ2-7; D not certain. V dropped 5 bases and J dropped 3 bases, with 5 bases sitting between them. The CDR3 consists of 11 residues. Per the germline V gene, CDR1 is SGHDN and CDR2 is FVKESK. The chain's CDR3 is CASSIHYEQYF. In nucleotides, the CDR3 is TGTGCCAGCAGCATTCACTACGAGCAGTACTTC.

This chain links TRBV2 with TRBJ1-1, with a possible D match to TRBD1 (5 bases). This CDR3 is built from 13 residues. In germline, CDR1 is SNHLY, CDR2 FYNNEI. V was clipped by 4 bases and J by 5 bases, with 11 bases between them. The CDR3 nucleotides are TGTGCCAGCAGTGTCACAGGCCAGACTGAAGCTTTCTTT. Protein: CASSVTGQTEAFF. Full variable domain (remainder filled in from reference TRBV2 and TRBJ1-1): EPEVTQTPSHQVTQMGQEVILRCVPISNHLYFYWYRQILGQKVEFLVSFYNNEISEKSEIFDDQFSVERPDGSNFTLKIRSTKLEDSAMYFCASSVTGQTEAFFGQGTRLTVV.

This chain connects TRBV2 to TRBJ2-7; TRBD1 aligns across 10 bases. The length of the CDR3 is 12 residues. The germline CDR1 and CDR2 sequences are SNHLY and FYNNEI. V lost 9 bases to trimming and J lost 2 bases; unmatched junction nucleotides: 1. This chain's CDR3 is CASGTGAYEQYF. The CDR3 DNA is TGTGCCAGTGGGACAGGGGCCTACGAGCAGTACTTC. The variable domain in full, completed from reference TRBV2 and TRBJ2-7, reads EPEVTQTPSHQVTQMGQEVILRCVPISNHLYFYWYRQILGQKVEFLVSFYNNEISEKSEIFDDQFSVERPDGSNFTLKIRSTKLEDSAMYFCASGTGAYEQYFGPGTRLTVT.

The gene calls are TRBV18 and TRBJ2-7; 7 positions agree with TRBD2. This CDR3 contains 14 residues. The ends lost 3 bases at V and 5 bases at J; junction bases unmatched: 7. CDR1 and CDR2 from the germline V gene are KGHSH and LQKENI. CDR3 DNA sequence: TGTGCCAGCTCACCGTTAGAGCGGGGACACGAGCAGTACTTC. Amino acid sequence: CASSPLERGHEQYF.

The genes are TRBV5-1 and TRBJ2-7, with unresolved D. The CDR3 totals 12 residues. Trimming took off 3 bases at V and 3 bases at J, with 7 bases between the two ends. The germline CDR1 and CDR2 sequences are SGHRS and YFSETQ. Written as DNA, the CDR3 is TGCGCCAGCAGCTCGGCAAGCTACGAGCAGTACTTC. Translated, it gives CASSSASYEQYF.

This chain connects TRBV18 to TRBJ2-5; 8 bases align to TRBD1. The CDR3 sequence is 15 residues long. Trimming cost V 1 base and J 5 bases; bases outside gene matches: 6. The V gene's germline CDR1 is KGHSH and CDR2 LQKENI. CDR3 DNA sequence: TGTGCCAGCTCACCACTTCACAGGGGGGAGGAGACCCAGTACTTC. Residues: CASSPLHRGEETQYF.

CDR3 coding DNA: TGTGCCAGCAGGGCGAGCAGCCGGGAGACCCAGTACTTC. Translating gives CASRASSRETQYF. The chain joins TRBV6-5 to TRBJ2-5, with D hard to call. Trimming removed 6 bases from V and 5 bases from J, with 13 bases in between. Per the germline V gene, CDR1 is MNHEY and CDR2 is SVGAGI. The CDR3 totals 13 residues.

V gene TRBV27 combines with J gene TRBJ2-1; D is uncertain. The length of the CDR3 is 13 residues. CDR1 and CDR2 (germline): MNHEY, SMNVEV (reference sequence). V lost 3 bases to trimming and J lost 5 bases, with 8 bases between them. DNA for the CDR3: TGTGCCAGCAGTTTGGGCCAAAACAATGAGCAGTTCTTC. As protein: CASSLGQNNEQFF.

Written as DNA, the CDR3 is TGTGCCAGCAGTTACCTCGAAAGGGTCATCTTAAGCGAGCAGTACTTC. It is translated as CASSYLERVILSEQYF. This chain connects TRBV2 to TRBJ2-7; D gene uncertain. This CDR3 spans 16 amino acids. Germline V gene data show CDR1 as SNHLY and CDR2 as FYNNEI. Trimming cost V 5 bases and J 6 bases, with 23 bases left between them.

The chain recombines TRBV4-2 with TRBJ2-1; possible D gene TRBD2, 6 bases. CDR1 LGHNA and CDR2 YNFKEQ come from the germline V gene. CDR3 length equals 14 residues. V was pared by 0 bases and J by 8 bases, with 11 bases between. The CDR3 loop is CASSQEGLFDEQFF. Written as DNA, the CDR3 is TGTGCCAGCAGCCAAGAGGGACTGTTCGATGAGCAGTTCTTC.

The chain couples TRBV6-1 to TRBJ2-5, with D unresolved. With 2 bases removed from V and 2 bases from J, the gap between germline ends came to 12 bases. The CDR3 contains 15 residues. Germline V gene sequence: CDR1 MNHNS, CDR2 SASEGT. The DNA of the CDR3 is TGTGCCAGCAGTGAATTTGGGCGCGGTCAAGAGACCCAGTACTTC. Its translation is CASSEFGRGQETQYF.

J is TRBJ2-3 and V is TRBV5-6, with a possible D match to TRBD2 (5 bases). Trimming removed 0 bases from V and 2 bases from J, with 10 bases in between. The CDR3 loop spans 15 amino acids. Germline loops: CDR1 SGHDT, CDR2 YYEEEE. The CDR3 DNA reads TGTGCCAGCAGCTTGGTAACGGGATACACAGATACGCAGTATTTT. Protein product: CASSLVTGYTDTQYF.

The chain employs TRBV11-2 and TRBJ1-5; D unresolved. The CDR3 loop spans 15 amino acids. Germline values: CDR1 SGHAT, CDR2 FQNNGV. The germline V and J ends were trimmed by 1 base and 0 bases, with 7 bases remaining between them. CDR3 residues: CASSLGGYSNQPQHF. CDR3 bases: TGTGCCAGCAGCTTAGGGGGTTATAGCAATCAGCCCCAGCATTTT.

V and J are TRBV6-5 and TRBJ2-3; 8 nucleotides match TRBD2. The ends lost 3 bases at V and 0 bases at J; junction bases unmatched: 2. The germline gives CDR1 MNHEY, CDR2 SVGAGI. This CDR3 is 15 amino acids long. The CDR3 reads CASSYASGSTDTQYF. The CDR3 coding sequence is TGTGCCAGCAGTTATGCTAGCGGGAGCACAGATACGCAGTATTTT.

The CDR3 region has the DNA TGCGCCAGCAGCCCCGCCGGGCAGGGGGCATTGAAAAAACTGTTTTTT. Its protein product is CASSPAGQGALKKLFF. The V and J genes are TRBV5-1 and TRBJ1-4; 8 bases map to TRBD1. Losses at the gene ends were 4 bases for V and 9 bases for J; bases not matched to a gene: 14. CDR3 length: 16 amino acids. Germline lookup yields CDR1 SGHRS and CDR2 YFSETQ.

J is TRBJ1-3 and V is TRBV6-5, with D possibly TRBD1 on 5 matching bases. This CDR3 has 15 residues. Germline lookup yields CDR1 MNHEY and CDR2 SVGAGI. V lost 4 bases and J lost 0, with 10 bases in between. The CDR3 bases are TGTGCCAGCAGTTCGACAGCGTACTCTGGAAACACCATATATTTT. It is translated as CASSSTAYSGNTIYF.

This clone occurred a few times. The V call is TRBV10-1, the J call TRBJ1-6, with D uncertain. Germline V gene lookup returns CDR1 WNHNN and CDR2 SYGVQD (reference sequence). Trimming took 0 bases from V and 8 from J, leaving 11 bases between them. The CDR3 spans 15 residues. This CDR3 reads CASSESVAPDSPLHF. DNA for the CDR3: TGCGCCAGCAGTGAGTCGGTGGCTCCGGATTCACCCCTCCACTTT.

The CDR3 loop reads CASSLGPRTSGREGEQFF. DNA for the CDR3: TGTGCCAGCAGCTTAGGACCTAGGACTAGCGGGAGGGAGGGTGAGCAGTTCTTC. V and J are TRBV11-2 and TRBJ2-1; TRBD2 agrees at 15 bases. Germline V lookup: CDR1 SGHAT, CDR2 FQNNGV. Losses at the gene ends were 1 base for V and 9 bases for J; bases not matched to a gene: 10. This CDR3 spans 18 amino acids.

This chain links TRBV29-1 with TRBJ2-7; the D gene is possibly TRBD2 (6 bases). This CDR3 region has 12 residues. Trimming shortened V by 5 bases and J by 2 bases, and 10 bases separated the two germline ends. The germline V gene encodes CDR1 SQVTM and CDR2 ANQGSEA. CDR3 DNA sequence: TGCAGCGTTTCTCTAGCGCCCTACGAGCAGTACTTC. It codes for CSVSLAPYEQYF.